In this sample, the clone carrying this T cell receptor (beta chain) turned up a few times. Its antigen remains unknown. An equimolar mix of two oligonucleotides served as the beta constant-region primer for TRBC1 and TRBC2. Ligated cDNA was amplified by four rounds of PCR with nested alpha and beta constant-region primers and SP2. MiXCR was run by TCRdb on the UMI-ligation and nested PCR reads, yielding one entry per CDR3 protein. Of some 16,000 distinct CDR3 sequences detected, roughly 8.7% appear once; the ten largest clones hold under 30%. The entry originates in a study of naive and memory T cell subsets. Germline V gives CDR1 MDHEN, CDR2 SYDVKM. Deletions cut 4 bases from V and 0 bases from J, with 12 bases between. The CDR3 consists of 15 residues. CD8 T cells were positively selected from what remained after CD4 positive selection. Four subsets defined by CD45RA and CD27 were sorted after CD3, CD4, CD8 and live/dead staining.

Whole-study findings and limits: Diversity fell and Gini index rose from naive through CM, EM, EMRA.

The chain combines TRBV28 with TRBJ1-1; tentative D call: TRBD1 (6 bases). This clonotype originated in a human donor in good health. Sequenced material: central memory CD8+ T cells from blood. The chain's CDR3 is CASSYGQMVNTEAFF. DNA of the CDR3: TGTGCCAGCAGTTATGGACAGATGGTGAACACTGAAGCTTTCTTT. The variable domain in full, completed from reference TRBV28 and TRBJ1-1, reads DVKVTQSSRYLVKRTGEKVFLECVQDMDHENMFWYRQDPGLGLRLIYFSYDVKMKEKGDIPEGYSVSREKKERFSLILESASTNQTSMYLCASSYGQMVNTEAFFGQGTRLTVV.